The TCR beta chain described here comes from a study of control samples from healthy donors and cancer patients. Profiling relied on immunoSEQ multiplex PCR, and the TCRdb table lists in-frame clones only, not all of them. The data show 150,000 or so clones, over 85% seen once. This TCR was sampled from a young man in good health. The specimen sequenced was blood.

The CDR3 DNA sequence: TGCGCCAGCAGCTTGGGGGGTCTAGCGGGTCAAGAGACCCAGTACTTC. Translated, it gives CASSLGGLAGQETQYF. The chain recombines TRBV5-1 with TRBJ2-5; 8 bases are a match to TRBD2. The V gene end was trimmed by 0 bases and the J gene end by 2 bases; junction bases not matched to a gene: 6. Germline V lookup: CDR1 SGHRS, CDR2 YFSETQ. The CDR3 totals 16 residues. The whole variable domain, remainder taken from reference TRBV5-1 and TRBJ2-5, is KAGVTQTPRYLIKTRGQQVTLSCSPISGHRSVSWYQQTPGQGLQFLFEYFSETQRNKGNFPGRFSGRQFSNSRSEMNVSTLELGDSALYLCASSLGGLAGQETQYFGPGTRLLVL.